A single sample is the source of the 31 T cell receptor beta chains below, sequenced in a study of preoperative IRX-2 immunotherapy in early breast cancer. Using immunoSEQ multiplex PCR, the repertoire was profiled, and TCRdb retains in-frame clones only, with some absent. The sample has approximately 96,000 clones, roughly 85% seen once. As for treatment: preoperative locoregional IRX-2 cytokine immunotherapy. This sample comprised tumor tissue, obtained after IRX-2 immunotherapy. These receptors were obtained from a human donor with breast cancer.

The chain employs TRBV15 and TRBJ2-3; 7 bases agree with TRBD2. Germline-derived CDR1 and CDR2 are LNHNV and YYDKDF (reference sequence). The CDR3 runs 15 residues. Trimming at V came to 1 base and at J to 2 bases, leaving 3 bases not matched to a gene. The CDR3 sequence: CATSRVGGTTDTQYF. Here the CDR3 DNA reads TGTGCCACCAGCAGAGTCGGGGGGACCACAGATACGCAGTATTTT.

This clone was recorded once. The chain combines TRBV19 with TRBJ1-2; D is undetermined. V lost 5 bases, J lost 0 bases, and 16 bases lay in between. The CDR3 spans 16 residues. Germline V gene sequence: CDR1 LNHDA, CDR2 SQIVND (reference sequence). The CDR3 here is CASSVAATATNYGYTF. Here the CDR3 DNA reads TGTGCCAGTAGTGTAGCTGCGACGGCAACTAACTATGGCTACACCTTC.

This rearrangement joins TRBV19 to TRBJ1-1; possible D gene TRBD1, 5 bases. Per the germline V gene, CDR1 is LNHDA and CDR2 is SQIVND (reference sequence). V gave up 8 bases and J gave up 0 bases, with 10 bases separating them. The CDR3 contains 13 residues. CDR3 bases: TGTGCCAGTTTCACAGGATTGAACACTGAAGCTTTCTTT. Its translation is CASFTGLNTEAFF.

About this clone: Mismatch with germline at one junction end may stem from a read error. The V gene is TRBV11-1, the J gene TRBJ2-3; perhaps TRBD2 as D (6 bases). CDR1 SGHAT and CDR2 FQDESV come from the germline V gene (reference sequence). The CDR3 has 14 amino acids. CDR3 sequence (DNA): TGTGCTAGCAGCCCCGGGACTGGGGGGGATACGCAGTATTTT. Amino acid sequence: CASSPGTGGDTQYF.

V and J are TRBV5-1 and TRBJ2-5, with 8 positions matching TRBD2. Germline CDR1 SGHRS, CDR2 YFSETQ. The CDR3 is 16 amino acids. V was clipped by 8 bases and J by 4 bases; unmatched bases: 16. The CDR3 region is CASHMEASGSRETQYF. Here the CDR3 DNA reads TGCGCCAGTCACATGGAGGCCAGCGGGAGCAGAGAGACCCAGTACTTC.

A single count supports this clone. This chain connects TRBV1 to TRBJ1-1. TRBV1 is a listed pseudogene. This CDR3 contains 15 residues. The CDR3 bases are TGCGCCAGCAGCCAAACGGGCAGGGGACTCACTGAAGCTTTCTTT. Its protein product is CASSQTGRGLTEAFF.

The J gene is TRBJ2-2, the V gene TRBV28; tentatively, D is TRBD1 (6 bases). The V and J ends lost 4 bases and 6 bases respectively, with 12 bases between them. Germline-derived CDR1 and CDR2 are MDHEN and SYDVKM. This CDR3 region has 14 residues. CDR3 sequence: CASSSTGLAGELFF. For the CDR3, the DNA is TGTGCCAGCAGTTCGACAGGACTCGCCGGGGAGCTGTTTTTT. The whole variable domain, remainder taken from reference TRBV28 and TRBJ2-2, is DVKVTQSSRYLVKRTGEKVFLECVQDMDHENMFWYRQDPGLGLRLIYFSYDVKMKEKGDIPEGYSVSREKKERFSLILESASTNQTSMYLCASSSTGLAGELFFGEGSRLTVL.

The chain couples TRBV5-1 to TRBJ1-1; D may be TRBD1 (5 bases). Per the germline V gene, CDR1 is SGHRS and CDR2 is YFSETQ. Trimming took off 4 bases at V and 5 bases at J, with 15 bases between the two ends. This CDR3 has 14 amino acids. The CDR3 is CASSLFVGETEAFF. DNA for the CDR3: TGCGCCAGCAGCCTATTTGTAGGGGAAACTGAAGCTTTCTTT.

The CDR3 is CASSLERGGTDTQYF. Here the CDR3 DNA reads TGCGCCAGCAGCTTGGAGCGGGGGGGCACAGATACGCAGTATTTT. This rearrangement joins TRBV5-1 to TRBJ2-3; 9 nucleotides align to TRBD2. The CDR3 runs to 15 residues. Germline CDR1 and CDR2: SGHRS and YFSETQ. Trimming removed 0 bases from V and 1 base from J; junction bases left unmatched: 0. Together with reference TRBV5-1 and TRBJ2-3, the CDR3 gives the full variable domain: KAGVTQTPRYLIKTRGQQVTLSCSPISGHRSVSWYQQTPGQGLQFLFEYFSETQRNKGNFPGRFSGRQFSNSRSEMNVSTLELGDSALYLCASSLERGGTDTQYFGPGTRLTVL.

J is TRBJ1-3 and V is TRBV29-1; TRBD1 is a possible D gene (6 bases). The CDR3 length is 13 residues. The germline V and J ends were trimmed by 1 base and 5 bases, with 9 bases remaining between them. CDR1 and CDR2 (germline): SQVTM, ANQGSEA. The CDR3 protein is CSVEAGARNTIYF. The CDR3 coding sequence is TGCAGCGTTGAAGCGGGGGCCCGAAACACCATATATTTT.

The chain employs TRBV28 and TRBJ1-2, with D maybe TRBD1 (6 bases). The CDR3 runs 13 residues. Trimming took 5 bases from V and 8 from J, leaving 15 bases between them. The germline V gene has CDR1 MDHEN and CDR2 SYDVKM. The CDR3 DNA follows: TGTGCCAGCAGTGACGCAGGGGTCAAAGGCTACACCTTC. It encodes CASSDAGVKGYTF.

This clone was found once. This sequence joins TRBV19 and TRBJ1-2, with D hard to call. The germline gives CDR1 LNHDA, CDR2 SQIVND (reference sequence). There are 14 residues in the CDR3. Trimming pared 7 bases from V and 5 bases from J, leaving 17 bases between. In nucleotides, the CDR3 is TGTGCCAGTACCATGGGTGGGTTCAGTTATGGCTACACCTTC. It specifies CASTMGGFSYGYTF. The whole variable domain, remainder taken from reference TRBV19 and TRBJ1-2, is DGGITQSPKYLFRKEGQNVTLSCEQNLNHDAMYWYRQDPGQGLRLIYYSQIVNDFQKGDIAEGYSVSREKKESFPLTVTSAQKNPTAFYLCASTMGGFSYGYTFGSGTRLTVV.

CDR3 nucleotides: TGTGCCAGCAGTTTAGGTGGGACAGCCTACGAGCAGTACTTC. Its protein product is CASSLGGTAYEQYF. The chain combines TRBV28 with TRBJ2-7; 7 bases are a match to TRBD1. The CDR3 has 14 residues. Germline loops: CDR1 MDHEN, CDR2 SYDVKM. J was trimmed by 2 bases and V by 2 bases; bases with no gene match: 3. Together with reference TRBV28 and TRBJ2-7, the CDR3 gives the full variable domain: DVKVTQSSRYLVKRTGEKVFLECVQDMDHENMFWYRQDPGLGLRLIYFSYDVKMKEKGDIPEGYSVSREKKERFSLILESASTNQTSMYLCASSLGGTAYEQYFGPGTRLTVT.

This chain links TRBV6-8 with TRBJ1-1, with unresolved D. This CDR3 has 13 residues. The V and J ends lost 6 bases and 4 bases respectively, with 12 bases between them. Germline CDR1 reads MNHGY; CDR2 reads SAAAGT. The CDR3 DNA sequence: TGTGCCAGCAGGGTAGACTGGCGCACTGAAGCTTTCTTT. Translating it yields CASRVDWRTEAFF.

V and J are TRBV14 and TRBJ1-4; D may be TRBD1 (5 bases). Germline CDR1 reads SGHDN; CDR2 reads FVKESK. This CDR3 has 17 residues. Trimming pared 6 bases from V and 3 bases from J, leaving 20 bases between. CDR3 in amino acids: CASSRISGRSSNEKLFF. In DNA, the CDR3 is TGTGCCAGCAGTCGTATATCGGGGCGGTCGTCTAATGAAAAACTGTTTTTT.

The chain carries TRBV18 and TRBJ1-1; perhaps TRBD1 as D (6 bases). Germline V lookup: CDR1 KGHSH, CDR2 LQKENI. V was cut by 4 bases and J by 1 base, with 10 bases left in between. The CDR3 has 14 residues. CDR3 DNA: TGTGCCAGCTCACTGGACAGCTGGAACACTGAAGCTTTCTTT. Protein sequence: CASSLDSWNTEAFF.

The chain combines TRBV15 with TRBJ1-5, with 8 bases that match TRBD1. In germline, CDR1 is LNHNV, CDR2 YYDKDF (reference sequence). Losses at the gene ends were 4 bases for V and 3 bases for J; bases not matched to a gene: 2. The CDR3 spans 14 residues. The chain's CDR3 is CATSKDRDNQPQHF. CDR3 nucleotides: TGTGCCACCAGCAAGGACAGGGACAATCAGCCCCAGCATTTT.

V usage is TRBV18 and J usage is TRBJ2-7, with TRBD1 matching 7 bases. This CDR3 contains 14 residues. J lost 3 bases, V lost 0 bases, and 2 bases had no gene match. Germline V gene sequence: CDR1 KGHSH, CDR2 LQKENI. The CDR3 DNA is TGTGCCAGCTCACCACCGAGACAGGGCTACGAGCAGTACTTC. It yields the protein CASSPPRQGYEQYF.

The J gene is TRBJ2-1, the V gene TRBV19, with 9 positions matching TRBD2. Germline CDR1 and CDR2: LNHDA and SQIVND (reference sequence). The CDR3 runs to 18 residues. After removal of 7 bases from V and 6 bases from J, the junction contained 19 bases not matched to a gene. The CDR3 loop is CASMLAGIGAWGTNEQFF. In DNA form, the CDR3 reads TGTGCCAGTATGCTAGCGGGGATAGGGGCATGGGGCACCAATGAGCAGTTCTTC.

The chain carries TRBV5-1 and TRBJ2-5; 7 positions match TRBD2. Germline V CDR1 and CDR2: SGHRS, YFSETQ. With V trimmed by 0 bases and J by 2 bases, 7 bases remained unmatched. The length of the CDR3 is 16 residues. The DNA for the CDR3 is TGCGCCAGCAGCTTGGGGGGTTCTAGCGGACAAGAGACCCAGTACTTC. It specifies CASSLGGSSGQETQYF.

A single count supports this clone. This chain links TRBV28 with TRBJ2-7; 7 positions agree with TRBD1. Germline lookup yields CDR1 MDHEN and CDR2 SYDVKM. V gave up 6 bases and J gave up 2 bases; unmatched junction bases: 13. This CDR3 has 16 amino acids. In DNA form, the CDR3 reads TGTGCCAGCAGCCGCCTCGGGACAGCAAAACCCTACGAGCAGTACTTC. Translated, it gives CASSRLGTAKPYEQYF.

This clone was observed once. The rearrangement links TRBV18 to TRBJ1-5; 7 bases agree with TRBD1. The germline CDR1 and CDR2 sequences are KGHSH and LQKENI. Trimming cost V 5 bases and J 4 bases; bases outside gene matches: 11. This CDR3 is 16 amino acids long. CDR3 sequence (DNA): TGTGCCAGCTCATCTAAATCCCGGGACAGTAATCAGCCCCAGCATTTT. It translates to CASSSKSRDSNQPQHF. Full variable domain (outside the CDR3, taken from reference TRBV18 and TRBJ1-5): NAGVMQNPRHLVRRRGQEARLRCSPMKGHSHVYWYRQLPEEGLKFMVYLQKENIIDESGMPKERFSAEFPKEGPSILRIQQVVRGDSAAYFCASSSKSRDSNQPQHFGDGTRLSIL.

The chain couples TRBV30 to TRBJ2-2, with 7 bases lining up with TRBD1. The CDR3 contains 13 residues. In germline, CDR1 is GTSNPN, CDR2 SVGIG (reference sequence). With V trimmed by 1 base and J by 6 bases, 2 bases remained unmatched. The CDR3 spells CAWSGTGAGELFF. In DNA, the CDR3 is TGTGCCTGGAGTGGAACAGGGGCCGGGGAGCTGTTTTTT.

The CDR3 region has the DNA TGCAGCGCACTTACAGGGCTCACCGGGGAGCTGTTTTTT. Protein product: CSALTGLTGELFF. This sequence joins TRBV29-1 and TRBJ2-2; a weak D match, TRBD1 (6 bases). Germline V gives CDR1 SQVTM, CDR2 ANQGSEA. V lost 7 bases to trimming and J lost 4 bases, with 13 bases between them. CDR3 size: 13 residues.

J is TRBJ2-5 and V is TRBV11-3; D may correspond to TRBD1 or TRBD2 (5 bases each). Per germline, CDR1 SGHNT and CDR2 YENEEA. The CDR3 loop spans 14 amino acids. V lost 7 bases to trimming and J lost 5 bases, with 17 bases between them. The CDR3 is CASILPGLQETQYF. The CDR3 DNA reads as TGTGCCAGCATCCTCCCGGGGCTTCAGGAGACCCAGTACTTC.

This CDR3 is CAWSSGTYQPQHF. Here the CDR3 DNA reads TGTGCCTGGAGTTCCGGGACGTATCAGCCCCAGCATTTT. The chain couples TRBV30 to TRBJ1-5; tentative D call: TRBD1 (5 bases). Trimming took 2 bases from V and 5 from J, leaving 10 bases between them. The CDR3 contains 13 residues. Germline V gene lookup returns CDR1 GTSNPN and CDR2 SVGIG (reference sequence).

The chain employs TRBV7-5 and TRBJ2-1; the table's D gene call, TRBD2, was not cross checked with the DNA. TRBV7-5 is a known pseudogene. This CDR3 contains 18 residues. The CDR3 protein is CASSLLIGTSGRGGEQFF. In nucleotides, the CDR3 is TGTGCCAGCAGCTTGCTTATTGGGACTAGCGGGAGGGGGGGTGAGCAGTTCTTC.

This chain links TRBV5-1 with TRBJ2-5; TRBD2 matches at 12 bases. The CDR3 covers 16 residues. From germline, CDR1 is SGHRS and CDR2 YFSETQ. J lost 2 bases, V lost 0 bases, and 2 bases had no gene match. DNA for the CDR3: TGCGCCAGCAGCTTGGGAGGGACTAGCGGGCAAGAGACCCAGTACTTC. It translates to CASSLGGTSGQETQYF.

V is TRBV18 and J is TRBJ2-7; TRBD1 is a possible D gene (6 bases). The V and J ends lost 6 bases and 2 bases respectively, with 17 bases between them. CDR3 length: 15 residues. CDR1 is KGHSH, CDR2 LQKENI, per germline. As DNA, the CDR3 is TGTGCCAGCTCTCCCTACCGGGACACTGCCTACGAGCAGTACTTC. The encoded protein is CASSPYRDTAYEQYF.

V gene TRBV11-3 combines with J gene TRBJ1-1, with TRBD1 as a possible D gene (6 bases). V was cut by 5 bases and J by 0 bases, with 16 bases left in between. This CDR3 is built from 16 residues. CDR1 SGHNT and CDR2 YENEEA come from the germline V gene. As DNA, the CDR3 is TGTGCCAGCAGCCACCGACAGACAGGTTTGAACACTGAAGCTTTCTTT. It yields the protein CASSHRQTGLNTEAFF.

This chain links TRBV28 with TRBJ2-2; TRBD2 matches at 10 bases. Per the germline V gene, CDR1 is MDHEN and CDR2 is SYDVKM. The CDR3 is made up of 16 amino acids. J lost 2 bases, V lost 5 bases, and 5 bases had no gene match. CDR3 region: CASSPSGRGNTGELFF. CDR3 bases: TGTGCCAGCAGTCCAAGCGGGAGGGGTAACACCGGGGAGCTGTTTTTT.